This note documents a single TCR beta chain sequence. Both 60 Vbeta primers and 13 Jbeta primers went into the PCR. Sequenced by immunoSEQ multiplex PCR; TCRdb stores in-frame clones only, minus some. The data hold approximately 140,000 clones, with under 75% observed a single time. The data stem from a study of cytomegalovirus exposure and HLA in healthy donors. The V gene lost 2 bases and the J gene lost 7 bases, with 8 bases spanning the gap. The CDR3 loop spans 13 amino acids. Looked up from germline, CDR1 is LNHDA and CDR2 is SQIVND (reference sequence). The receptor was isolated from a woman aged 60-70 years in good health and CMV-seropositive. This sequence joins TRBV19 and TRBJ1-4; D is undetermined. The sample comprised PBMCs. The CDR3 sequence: CASSIRSFEKLFF. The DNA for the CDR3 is TGTGCCAGTAGTATACGGAGCTTTGAAAAACTGTTTTTT.